This T cell receptor (beta chain) is drawn from a study of T cells in Graves' hyperthyroidism and ophthalmopathy. Study information: Blood from the periphery was taken at initial diagnosis, before any treatment. Notes on the study in general: A 13 V-J model separated ophthalmopathy from stable hyperthyroidism.

As for this clonotype: What it binds is unknown.

The CDR3 regions of TCR beta were amplified from RNA transcripts. When the TCR CDR3 underwent first-round RT-PCR, the HTBI primer set was used. TCRdb recomputed calls from the multiplex PCR reads with MiXCR, one row per CDR3 protein. The data show about half a million distinct CDR3 sequences, about 24% seen once. The receptor was derived from a woman aged 25 to 39 with Graves' ophthalmopathy. The material sequenced was blood.

CDR3 sequence: CASSFTERETQYF. CDR3 sequence (DNA): TGTGCCAGCAGCTTTACAGAGAGAGAGACCCAGTACTTC. The V and J genes are TRBV12-3 or TRBV12-4 and TRBJ2-5, with D hard to call. Trimming shortened V by 6 bases and J by 4 bases, and 12 bases separated the two germline ends. CDR3 length: 13 residues.